This T cell receptor (beta chain) was recovered during a study of blood T cell repertoires in COVID-19 (dated by TCRdb to about 2020). Regarding the complete study: Collaborator samples came from the United States, Italy and Spain and covered acute and convalescent phases of COVID-19. The prospective study material was composed of cDNA or gDNA derived from T cells, B-cell-depleted T cells, or PBMCs. Deeply sampled blood TCRbeta repertoires from subjects exposed to, actively infected with, or recovered from COVID-19 were included in the dataset. The repertoires were released in a freely available public database meant as a resource for research on the immune response to SARS-CoV-2. Samples came from the ongoing ImmuneRACE study (first 160 participants) plus 1,254 subjects from 6 global collaborators. Nearly every sample came with metadata listing a de-identified subject ID, COVID-19 status, age in years and sex. HLA class I and class II types, where available, came from metadata supplied by the sample provider rather than from assay-based typing.

One collaborating source in Seattle enrolled patients during active infection and followed them longitudinally through the course of disease. Each collaborating institution followed its own protocols to collect whole blood in K2EDTA tubes. Collaborator samples were shipped for TCRbeta analysis as frozen whole blood, isolated PBMCs, or DNA extracted from either sample type. Points the paper makes about the study in general: How much clinical and demographic metadata was included differed by source and by participant, and the metadata was provided uncurated.

As to this clone: Its antigen has not been determined. No base qualities exist here, and no much larger clone lies one base off it.

Deletion took 4 bases off V and 1 base off J, with a span of 10 bases between the germline ends. The CDR3 contains 14 residues, cysteine and phenylalanine counted. This entry keeps only the CDR3 DNA: 42 bases, framed from base 1. The germline V gene provides CDR1 MNHEY and CDR2 SVGEGT. TCRbeta CDR3 regions were amplified from genomic DNA using the immunoSEQ Assay, a bias-controlled multiplex PCR. The paper's processing steps were these. Nucleated cell counts per sample were estimated from amplification of reference gene primers within the assay. Sequence reads were collapsed and filtered to measure the absolute abundance of every unique TCRbeta CDR3 rearrangement. For each sample, productive Simpson clonality was calculated by taking the square root of Simpson's diversity index across productive rearrangements. TCRdb provides this immuneACCESS table in a form limited to in-frame rearrangements. Some clones are lacking; in checked studies, under half of them reflect an unresolved V gene, and why the rest are absent is not known. V and J calls and clone size follow that table, whereas D and trimming were derived from the DNA. The sample table records fewer than 250,000 clones; 80% to 95% of these occur just once. The ten largest clonotypes hold approximately 0.8% of the sample.

This receptor was identified in a man aged 25 to 45 with COVID-19, enrolled during active disease. The chain is encoded by TRBV6-2 or TRBV6-3 joined to TRBJ1-1, with TRBD1 tentatively as D gene (5 bases match). Specimen: peripheral blood. The CDR3 is CASSSRASNTEAFF. DNA sequence: TGTGCCAGCAGTTCCAGGGCTTCGAACACTGAAGCTTTCTTT.